This entry lists 8 T cell receptor beta chains sequenced from one sample in a study of blood T cell repertoires in COVID-19 (TCRdb year 2020). The method was the immunoSEQ multiplex PCR assay. TCRdb mirrors the immuneACCESS table, restricted to in-frame sequences. Some clones are absent from its copies; in checked studies, under half trace to an unresolved V gene, and the reason for the others is unknown. The sample table shows 100,000 or so clones, and approximately 80% are seen once. The ten top clones hold about 12% of the sample. Sequenced: peripheral blood. The receptors here all came from a woman aged 65 to 85 with acute or convalescent COVID-19.

This clone was detected a few times. The chain links TRBV4-1 to TRBJ1-4; 7 positions agree with TRBD1. After removal of 8 bases from V and 8 bases from J, the junction contained 8 bases not matched to a gene. The CDR3 totals 13 residues. Germline CDR1 and CDR2: MGHRA and YSYEKL. CDR3 coding DNA: TGCGCCAGCGCAAGGGGGCGCGTGGAAAAACTGTTTTTT. This encodes CASARGRVEKLFF.

This clone was recorded a few times. J is TRBJ2-6 and V is TRBV3-1 (or the pseudogene TRBV3-2); no clear D gene. This CDR3 region has 16 residues. CDR1 and CDR2 (germline): LGHDT, YNNKEL (reference sequence). V dropped 0 bases and J dropped 4 bases, with 10 bases sitting between them. CDR3 DNA: TGTGCCAGCAGCCAAGATCACGGTCGAGGGGCCAACGTCCTGACTTTC. Translation: CASSQDHGRGANVLTF.

The gene calls are TRBV6-1 and TRBJ1-1; 7 nucleotides match TRBD1. Losses at the gene ends were 3 bases for V and 8 bases for J; bases not matched to a gene: 6. The CDR3 consists of 13 residues. Germline V gene lookup returns CDR1 MNHNS and CDR2 SASEGT. The CDR3 spells CASSEFQQGEAFF. CDR3 sequence (DNA): TGTGCCAGCAGTGAGTTCCAACAGGGGGAAGCTTTCTTT.

The gene calls are TRBV5-4 and TRBJ1-4, with D unresolved. CDR3 length equals 13 residues. Germline assignment: CDR1 SGHNT and CDR2 YYREEE (reference sequence). The V end was cut by 4 bases, the J end by 4 bases, with 8 bases between. CDR3: CASSPQVNEKLFF. In nucleotides, the CDR3 is TGTGCCAGCAGCCCTCAGGTTAATGAAAAACTGTTTTTT.

The chain employs TRBV6-2 or TRBV6-3 and TRBJ1-5; D call uncertain. The CDR3 contains 14 residues. The germline V gene has CDR1 MNHEY and CDR2 SVGEGT. The V end was cut by 0 bases, the J end by 5 bases, with 8 bases between. The CDR3 DNA follows: TGTGCCAGCAGTTACTCAAAGAGTTATCAGCCCCAGCATTTT. As protein: CASSYSKSYQPQHF.

The rearrangement links TRBV4-1 to TRBJ1-4, with D possibly being TRBD1 (6 bases). CDR3 length equals 14 residues. V was shortened by 3 bases and J by 5 bases, with 10 bases between the two germline ends. Per the germline V gene, CDR1 is MGHRA and CDR2 is YSYEKL. CDR3 loop: CASSHGQGNEKLFF. In nucleotides, the CDR3 is TGCGCCAGCAGCCACGGGCAGGGGAATGAAAAACTGTTTTTT.

This chain uses TRBV9 with TRBJ1-5; TRBD1 matches at 7 bases. V lost 3 bases, J lost 5 bases, and 8 bases stayed unmatched. The CDR3 sequence is 15 residues long. CDR1 is SGDLS, CDR2 YYNGEE, per germline. The chain's CDR3 is CASSAQQGFDQPQHF. The CDR3 region has the DNA TGTGCCAGCAGCGCCCAACAGGGGTTCGATCAGCCCCAGCATTTT.

The CDR3 DNA reads TGTGCCAGCAGCGTAGATTGGGCGAAAAGCACAGATACGCAGTATTTT. This codes for CASSVDWAKSTDTQYF. The chain uses TRBV9 and TRBJ2-3, with unresolved D. The CDR3 sequence is 16 residues long. V lost 0 bases and J 0 bases, leaving 11 bases between the germline ends. Germline V gene lookup returns CDR1 SGDLS and CDR2 YYNGEE.